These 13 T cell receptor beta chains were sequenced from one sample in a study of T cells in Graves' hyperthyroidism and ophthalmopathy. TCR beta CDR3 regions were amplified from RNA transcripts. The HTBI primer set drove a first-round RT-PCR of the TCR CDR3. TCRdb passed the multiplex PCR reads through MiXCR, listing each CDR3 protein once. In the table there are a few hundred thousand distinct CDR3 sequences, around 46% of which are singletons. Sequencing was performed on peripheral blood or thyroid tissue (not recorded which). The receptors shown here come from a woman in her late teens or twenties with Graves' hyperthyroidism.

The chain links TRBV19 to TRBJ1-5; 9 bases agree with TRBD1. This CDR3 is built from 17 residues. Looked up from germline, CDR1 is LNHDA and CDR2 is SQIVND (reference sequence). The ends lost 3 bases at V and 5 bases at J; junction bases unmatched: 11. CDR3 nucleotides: TGTGCCAGTAGTATGCGAGGCCCCGGGACAGGGTATCAGCCCCAGCATTTT. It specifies CASSMRGPGTGYQPQHF.

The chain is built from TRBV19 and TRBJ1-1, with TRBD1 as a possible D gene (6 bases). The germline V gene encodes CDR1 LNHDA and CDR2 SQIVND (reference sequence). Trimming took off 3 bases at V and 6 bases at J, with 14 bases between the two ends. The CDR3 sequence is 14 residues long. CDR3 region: CASSIKGGLPEAFF. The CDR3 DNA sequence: TGTGCCAGTAGTATCAAAGGGGGACTACCTGAAGCTTTCTTT.

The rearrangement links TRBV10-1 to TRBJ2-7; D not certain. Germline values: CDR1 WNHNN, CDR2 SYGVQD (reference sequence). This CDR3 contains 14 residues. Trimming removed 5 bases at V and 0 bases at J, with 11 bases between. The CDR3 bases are TGCGCCAGCAGTCTAAACCCGAGCTCCTACGAGCAGTACTTC. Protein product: CASSLNPSSYEQYF.

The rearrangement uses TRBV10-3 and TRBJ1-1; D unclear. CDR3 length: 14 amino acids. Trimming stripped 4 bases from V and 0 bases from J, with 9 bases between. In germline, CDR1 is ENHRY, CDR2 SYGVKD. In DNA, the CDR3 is TGTGCCATCAGTGGGGCTGACATGAACACTGAAGCTTTCTTT. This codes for CAISGADMNTEAFF.

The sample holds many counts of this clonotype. The CDR3 region has the DNA TGTGCCAGCAGTATCGAGAAGGTCTACGAGCAGTACTTC. Amino acids: CASSIEKVYEQYF. The V gene is TRBV2, the J gene TRBJ2-7; no firm D call. The CDR3 consists of 13 residues. Germline CDR1 SNHLY, CDR2 FYNNEI. V was trimmed by 5 bases and J by 3 bases, leaving 11 bases between them.

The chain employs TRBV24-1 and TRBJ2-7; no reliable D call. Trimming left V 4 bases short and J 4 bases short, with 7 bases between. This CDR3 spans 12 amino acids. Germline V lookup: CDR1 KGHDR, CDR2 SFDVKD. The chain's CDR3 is CATSDVPYEQYF. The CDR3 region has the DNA TGTGCCACCAGTGACGTCCCTTACGAGCAGTACTTC.

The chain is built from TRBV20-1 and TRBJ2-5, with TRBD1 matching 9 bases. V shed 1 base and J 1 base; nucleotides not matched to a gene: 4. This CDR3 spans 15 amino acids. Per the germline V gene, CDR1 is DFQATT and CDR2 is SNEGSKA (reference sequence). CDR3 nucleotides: TGCAGTGCTAGAGCGGGACAGGGTGGCCAAGAGACCCAGTACTTC. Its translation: CSARAGQGGQETQYF.

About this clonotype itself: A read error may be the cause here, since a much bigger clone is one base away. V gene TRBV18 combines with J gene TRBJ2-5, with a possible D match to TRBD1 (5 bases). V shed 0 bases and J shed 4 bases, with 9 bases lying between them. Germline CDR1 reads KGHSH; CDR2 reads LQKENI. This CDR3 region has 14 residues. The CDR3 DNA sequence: TGTGCCAGCTCACCACCGGGCAGGGCAGAGACCCAGTACTTC. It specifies CASSPPGRAETQYF. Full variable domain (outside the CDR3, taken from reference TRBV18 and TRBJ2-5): NAGVMQNPRHLVRRRGQEARLRCSPMKGHSHVYWYRQLPEEGLKFMVYLQKENIIDESGMPKERFSAEFPKEGPSILRIQQVVRGDSAAYFCASSPPGRAETQYFGPGTRLLVL.

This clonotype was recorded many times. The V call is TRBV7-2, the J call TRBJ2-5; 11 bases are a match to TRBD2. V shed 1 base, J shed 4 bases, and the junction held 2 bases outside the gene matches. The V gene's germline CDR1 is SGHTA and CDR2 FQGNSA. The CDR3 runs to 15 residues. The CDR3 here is CASSLGGTSGETQYF. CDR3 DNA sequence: TGTGCCAGCAGCTTAGGAGGGACTAGCGGAGAGACCCAGTACTTC. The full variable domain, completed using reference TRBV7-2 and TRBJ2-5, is GAGVSQSPSNKVTEKGKDVELRCDPISGHTALYWYRQSLGQGLEFLIYFQGNSAPDKSGLPSDRFSAERTGGSVSTLTIQRTQQEDSAVYLCASSLGGTSGETQYFGPGTRLLVL.

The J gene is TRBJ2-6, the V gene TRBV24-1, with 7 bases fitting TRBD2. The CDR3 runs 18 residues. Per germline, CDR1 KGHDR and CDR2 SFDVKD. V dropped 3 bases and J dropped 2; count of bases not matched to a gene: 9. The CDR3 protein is CATSDPMAGVTGANVLTF. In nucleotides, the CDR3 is TGTGCCACCAGTGATCCCATGGCGGGGGTCACTGGGGCCAACGTCCTGACTTTC.

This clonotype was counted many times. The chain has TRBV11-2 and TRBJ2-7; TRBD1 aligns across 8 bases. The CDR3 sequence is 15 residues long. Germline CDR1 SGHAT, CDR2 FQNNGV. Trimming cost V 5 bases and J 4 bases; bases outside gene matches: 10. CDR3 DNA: TGTGCCAGCAGCAGTCGGAGGACAGGGAAGTACGAGCAGTACTTC. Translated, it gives CASSSRRTGKYEQYF. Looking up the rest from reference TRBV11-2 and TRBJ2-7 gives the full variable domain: EAGVAQSPRYKIIEKRQSVAFWCNPISGHATLYWYQQILGQGPKLLIQFQNNGVVDDSQLPKDRFSAERLKGVDSTLKIQPAKLEDSAVYLCASSSRRTGKYEQYFGPGTRLTVT.

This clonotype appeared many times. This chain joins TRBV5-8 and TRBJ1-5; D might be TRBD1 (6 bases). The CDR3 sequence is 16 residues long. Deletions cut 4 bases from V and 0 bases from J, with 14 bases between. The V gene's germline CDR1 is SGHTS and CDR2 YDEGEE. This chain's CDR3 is CASSGGTSYSNQPQHF. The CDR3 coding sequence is TGTGCCAGCAGCGGAGGGACATCCTATAGCAATCAGCCCCAGCATTTT.

CDR3 loop: CSAIDSYGYTF. As DNA, the CDR3 is TGCAGCGCCATAGACAGCTATGGCTACACCTTC. The V gene is TRBV29-1, the J gene TRBJ1-2; D may be TRBD1 (5 bases). The CDR3 loop spans 11 amino acids. CDR1 and CDR2 from the germline V gene are SQVTM and ANQGSEA. Trimming cost V 7 bases and J 4 bases, with 10 bases left between them.